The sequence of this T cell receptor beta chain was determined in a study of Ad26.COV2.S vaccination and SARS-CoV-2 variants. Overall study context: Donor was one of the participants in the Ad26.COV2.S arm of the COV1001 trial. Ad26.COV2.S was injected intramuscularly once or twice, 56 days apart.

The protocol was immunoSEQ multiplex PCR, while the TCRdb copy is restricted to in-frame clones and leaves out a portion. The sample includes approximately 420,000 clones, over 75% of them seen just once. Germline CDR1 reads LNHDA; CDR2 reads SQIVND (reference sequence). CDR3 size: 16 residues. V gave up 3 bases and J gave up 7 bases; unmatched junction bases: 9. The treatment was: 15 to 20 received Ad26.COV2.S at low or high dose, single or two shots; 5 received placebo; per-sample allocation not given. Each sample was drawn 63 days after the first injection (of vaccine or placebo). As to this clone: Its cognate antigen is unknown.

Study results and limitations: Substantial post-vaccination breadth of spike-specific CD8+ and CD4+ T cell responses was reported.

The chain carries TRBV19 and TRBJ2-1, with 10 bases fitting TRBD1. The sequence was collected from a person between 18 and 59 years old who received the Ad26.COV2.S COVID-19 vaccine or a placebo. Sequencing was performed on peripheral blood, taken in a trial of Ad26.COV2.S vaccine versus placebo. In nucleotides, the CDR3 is TGTGCCAGTAGTATCCCCAGGACAGGGGGGACGAATGAGCAGTTCTTC. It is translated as CASSIPRTGGTNEQFF.